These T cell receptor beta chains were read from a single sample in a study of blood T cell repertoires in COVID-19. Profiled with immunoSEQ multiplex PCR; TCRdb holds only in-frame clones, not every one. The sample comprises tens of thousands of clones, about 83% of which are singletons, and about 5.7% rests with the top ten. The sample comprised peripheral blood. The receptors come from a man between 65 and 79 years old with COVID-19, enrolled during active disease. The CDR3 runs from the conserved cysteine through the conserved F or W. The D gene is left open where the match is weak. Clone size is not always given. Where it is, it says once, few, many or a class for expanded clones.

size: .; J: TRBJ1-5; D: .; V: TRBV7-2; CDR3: CASSSHTSNQPQHF; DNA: TGTGCCAGCAGCTCCCACACTAGCAATCAGCCCCAGCATTTT
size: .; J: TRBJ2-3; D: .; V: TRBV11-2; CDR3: CASSSPGSTDTQYF; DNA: TGTGCCAGCAGCTCACCAGGGAGCACAGATACGCAGTATTTT
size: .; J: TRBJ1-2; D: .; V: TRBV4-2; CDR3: CASSQEAGRSSYGYTF; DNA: TGTGCCAGCAGCCAAGAGGCGGGACGTTCGAGCTATGGCTACACCTTC
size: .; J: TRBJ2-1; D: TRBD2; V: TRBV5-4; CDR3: CASSLGGASGRKYNEQFF; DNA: TGTGCCAGCAGCTTGGGGGGGGCTAGCGGGAGGAAATACAATGAGCAGTTCTTC
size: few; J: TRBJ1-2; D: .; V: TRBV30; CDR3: CAYSGGGYGYTF; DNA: TGTGCCTACTCCGGGGGTGGGTATGGCTACACCTTC
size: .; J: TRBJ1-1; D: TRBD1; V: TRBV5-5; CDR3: CASSLGQGKGAFF; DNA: TGTGCCAGCAGCTTGGGACAGGGGAAGGGAGCTTTCTTT
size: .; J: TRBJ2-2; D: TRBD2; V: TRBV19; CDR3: CASSSGYNTGELFF; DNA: TGTGCCAGCAGTAGCGGGTATAACACCGGGGAGCTGTTTTTT
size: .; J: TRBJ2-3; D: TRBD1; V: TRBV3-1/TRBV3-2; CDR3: CASRRGTGSTDTQYF; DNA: TGTGCCAGCAGACGCGGGACAGGGAGCACAGATACGCAGTATTTT
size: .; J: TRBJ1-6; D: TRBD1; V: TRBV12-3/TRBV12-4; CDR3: CASKGQRSSPLHF; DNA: TGTGCCAGCAAGGGACAGCGGAGTTCACCCCTCCACTTT
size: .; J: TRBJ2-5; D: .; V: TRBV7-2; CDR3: CASSLGRGLRQETQYF; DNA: TGTGCCAGCAGCTTAGGACGGGGACTGCGCCAAGAGACCCAGTACTTC
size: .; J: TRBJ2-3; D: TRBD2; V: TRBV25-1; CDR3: CASSPPRGRGGTDTQYF; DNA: TGTGCCAGCAGTCCGCCCCGAGGGCGGGGGGGCACAGATACGCAGTATTTT